This TCR beta chain was captured by sequencing in a study of blood T cell repertoires in COVID-19. As for the study in general: In each case, the material was cDNA or gDNA derived from T cells, B-cell-depleted T cells, or PBMCs.

Participants were aged about 18 to 89 years, lived in about two dozen US areas, and enrolled virtually. For recovered donors of Cohort 3, there were two negative PCRs, clearance, or symptom resolution. The authors' processing: Counts of nucleated cells, estimated from reference gene primer amplification, were obtained. Assay used: immunoSEQ multiplex PCR; TCRdb lists only in-frame clones, some missing. V, J and clone size are taken as reported in that table, and D and trimming were inferred from the DNA itself. This sample carries roughly 200,000 clones, less than 85% of them seen once, and the ten largest clones take about 17%. The CDR3 spans 16 residues. From germline, CDR1 is LGHDT and CDR2 YNNKEL (reference sequence). The V segment lost 5 bases and the J segment 6 bases; nucleotides outside the gene matches: 12.

V gene TRBV3-1 (or the pseudogene TRBV3-2) combines with J gene TRBJ1-4; 7 positions agree with TRBD1. The receptor was isolated from a man aged 35 to 55 who had recovered from COVID-19. The source material was PBMCs or T cells enriched from blood (not recorded which). CDR3 in amino acids: CASSTNKQGTHEKLFF. The CDR3 coding sequence is TGTGCCAGCAGCACCAACAAACAGGGGACACATGAAAAACTGTTTTTT.